What follows are 14 T cell receptor beta chains derived from one specimen sequenced in a study of control samples from healthy donors and cancer patients. This table comes from immunoSEQ multiplex PCR, and its TCRdb copy is limited to in-frame clones, with some not included. The sample has approximately 180,000 clones, 85% to 95% seen once; the top ten hold about 1.4%. Sequences were obtained from blood. These receptors were obtained from a woman aged 18-35 years in good health.

This chain joins TRBV11-2 and TRBJ1-1; D ambiguous. This CDR3 is 15 amino acids long. Looked up from germline, CDR1 is SGHAT and CDR2 is FQNNGV. Between the trimmed V and J ends, which lost 3 bases and 1 base, there was a span of 12 bases. The CDR3 coding sequence is TGTGCCAGCAGCTTCCGTGACCCCCGGAACACTGAAGCTTTCTTT. It encodes CASSFRDPRNTEAFF.

The rearrangement joins TRBV18 to TRBJ2-7, with a weak D call TRBD2 (5 bases). CDR1 is KGHSH and CDR2 is LQKENI in the germline V gene. V lost 1 base, J lost 7 bases, and 23 bases lay in between. The CDR3 has 17 amino acids. CDR3 in DNA: TGTGCCAGCTCACCACACCCCGCCGGGGAATTGCTAAATGAGCAGTACTTC. It yields the protein CASSPHPAGELLNEQYF.

The chain recombines TRBV5-8 with TRBJ1-1; tentatively, D is TRBD1 (6 bases). Trimming removed 3 bases from V and 0 bases from J, with 24 bases in between. Germline CDR1 is SGHTS and CDR2 is YDEGEE. This CDR3 is built from 19 residues. CDR3 loop: CASSYPAAQLRGLNTEAFF. The CDR3 bases are TGTGCCAGCAGCTACCCCGCGGCCCAGCTCCGGGGGCTGAACACTGAAGCTTTCTTT.

The V and J genes are TRBV7-6 and TRBJ2-1; D assignment may be TRBD1 or TRBD2 (5 bases each). V was pared by 5 bases and J by 1 base, with 12 bases between. CDR1 and CDR2 from the germline V gene are SGHVS and FNYEAQ. CDR3 length: 15 residues. The CDR3 DNA reads as TGTGCCAGCAGCCCGGGACCGTTGTCCTACAATGAGCAGTTCTTC. Its protein is CASSPGPLSYNEQFF.

The chain employs TRBV27 and TRBJ2-3, with unresolved D. This CDR3 contains 13 residues. Deletions cut 5 bases from V and 5 bases from J, with 11 bases between. Germline CDR1 MNHEY, CDR2 SMNVEV (reference sequence). The CDR3 sequence is CASSISSRDTQYF. The DNA for the CDR3 is TGTGCCAGCAGTATCTCGTCCAGAGATACGCAGTATTTT.

The chain links TRBV28 to TRBJ1-1; TRBD1 is a possible D gene (6 bases). This CDR3 is 12 amino acids long. Germline CDR1 is MDHEN and CDR2 is SYDVKM. V lost 7 bases and J 8 bases, leaving 14 bases between the germline ends. CDR3 bases: TGTGCCAGCACCAAAGAAGGGGGAGAAGCTTTCTTT. This translates into CASTKEGGEAFF.

The chain couples TRBV12-3 or TRBV12-4 to TRBJ1-6, with D unclear. With 3 bases removed from V and 9 bases from J, the gap between germline ends came to 9 bases. This CDR3 comprises 13 residues. CDR3 sequence reads: CASSLGMGSPLHF. In nucleotides, the CDR3 is TGTGCCAGCAGTTTGGGGATGGGTTCACCCCTCCACTTT.

The chain couples TRBV5-1 to TRBJ1-1; D gene uncertain. There are 15 residues in the CDR3. Germline values: CDR1 SGHRS, CDR2 YFSETQ. Trimming pared 1 base from V and 3 bases from J, leaving 13 bases between. The CDR3 here is CASSLLVGPDTEAFF. CDR3 bases: TGCGCCAGCAGCTTGTTGGTAGGCCCGGACACTGAAGCTTTCTTT.

V gene TRBV28 combines with J gene TRBJ2-6; 11 bases are shared with TRBD1. The CDR3 loop spans 19 amino acids. Germline CDR1 and CDR2: MDHEN and SYDVKM. V trimming: 1 base; J trimming: 3 bases; junction bases outside the gene matches: 8. This CDR3 is CASSLYRGQGEVGANVLTF. The CDR3 bases are TGTGCCAGCAGTTTATACCGGGGACAGGGGGAGGTTGGGGCCAACGTCCTGACTTTC.

The chain recombines TRBV18 with TRBJ1-4, with D perhaps matching TRBD1 (6 bases). This CDR3 has 15 residues. CDR1 and CDR2 from the germline V gene are KGHSH and LQKENI. V lost 0 bases to trimming and J lost 5 bases, with 10 bases between them. The CDR3, as DNA: TGTGCCAGCTCACCACCTGGACAGTCCAATGAAAAACTGTTTTTT. This translates into CASSPPGQSNEKLFF.

The chain joins TRBV27 to TRBJ1-1; D call uncertain. The ends were cut back, 1 base at V and 8 bases at J, with 14 bases in the middle. This CDR3 region has 14 residues. Germline V CDR1 and CDR2: MNHEY, SMNVEV (reference sequence). The CDR3 protein is CASSLYFAGREAFF. The CDR3, as DNA: TGTGCCAGCAGTTTATACTTTGCCGGGAGAGAAGCTTTCTTT.

The rearrangement joins TRBV14 to TRBJ2-1; no reliable D call. Trimming left V 1 base short and J 4 bases short, with 14 bases between. There are 16 residues in the CDR3. CDR1 and CDR2 from the germline V gene are SGHDN and FVKESK. As DNA, the CDR3 is TGTGCCAGCAGCCAAGGGCCCGGGTCCTATTACAATGAGCAGTTCTTC. Encoded protein: CASSQGPGSYYNEQFF.

The genes are TRBV5-1 and TRBJ1-2; 10 bases are a match to TRBD1. CDR1 and CDR2 (germline): SGHRS, YFSETQ. Trimming cost V 4 bases and J 2 bases; bases outside gene matches: 2. The CDR3 consists of 14 residues. CDR3 DNA sequence: TGCGCCAGCAGCGAGGACAGGGGGAACTATGGCTACACCTTC. Translation gives CASSEDRGNYGYTF.

This sequence joins TRBV19 and TRBJ1-1; D is uncertain. The germline CDR1 and CDR2 sequences are LNHDA and SQIVND (reference sequence). The CDR3 spans 15 residues. V was pared by 4 bases and J by 4 bases, with 16 bases between. DNA of the CDR3: TGTGCCAGTAGTACCGGGGAAGGGTTGGCCACTGAAGCTTTCTTT. Protein: CASSTGEGLATEAFF.